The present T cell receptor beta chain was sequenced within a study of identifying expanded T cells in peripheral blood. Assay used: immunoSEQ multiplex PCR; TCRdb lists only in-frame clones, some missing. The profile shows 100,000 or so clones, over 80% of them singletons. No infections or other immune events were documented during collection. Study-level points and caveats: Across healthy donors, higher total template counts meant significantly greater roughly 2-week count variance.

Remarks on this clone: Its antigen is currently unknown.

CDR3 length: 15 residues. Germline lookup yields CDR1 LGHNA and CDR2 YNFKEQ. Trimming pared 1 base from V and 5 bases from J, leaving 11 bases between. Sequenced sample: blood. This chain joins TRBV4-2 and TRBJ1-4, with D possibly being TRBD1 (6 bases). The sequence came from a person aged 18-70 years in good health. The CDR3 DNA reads TGTGCCAGCAGCCAAGCTCAGGGGTTAAATGAAAAACTGTTTTTT. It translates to CASSQAQGLNEKLFF.